The clone carrying this T cell receptor (beta chain) occurred a few times. This record belongs to a study of cytomegalovirus exposure and HLA in healthy donors. This PCR relied on a set of 60 Vbeta primers and 13 Jbeta primers. Here immunoSEQ multiplex PCR was the method, and the copy in TCRdb shows in-frame clones only, minus some. The sample lists 43,000 or so clones; 50% to 75% were seen once. Per the germline V gene, CDR1 is SGHNT and CDR2 is YYREEE (reference sequence). The junction had 11 bases not matched to a gene; V was cut back by 6 bases and J by 4 bases. CDR3 length equals 15 residues. This sequence was found in a human donor in good health. The V call is TRBV5-4, the J call TRBJ1-2, with 8 positions matching TRBD1. Sequenced material: PBMCs. The CDR3 region has the DNA TGTGCCAGCACCAAAGGACAGGGAGGGGTCTATGGCTACACCTTC. As protein: CASTKGQGGVYGYTF.